Sequencing of this T cell receptor (beta chain) was carried out in a study of cytomegalovirus exposure and HLA in healthy donors. Points from the study as a whole: 150 or so TCR beta chains were listed as cytomegalovirus-associated. Reported results showed that the classifier diagnosed cytomegalovirus status with high specificity and sensitivity.

For this clone: Antigen specificity is unknown.

Unrecorded immune exposure was likely among donors, who were nominally healthy when sampled. This CDR3 region has 14 residues. Germline values: CDR1 LNHDA, CDR2 SQIVND (reference sequence). Trimming pared 6 bases from V and 7 bases from J, leaving 15 bases between. The study ran its PCR with 60 Vbeta and 13 Jbeta primers. Measured with immunoSEQ multiplex PCR; TCRdb has only the in-frame clones, and not every one. Among 120,000 to 150,000 clones listed, about four fifths were seen once. The source is a male donor in good health and CMV-seronegative. This chain connects TRBV19 to TRBJ1-4; tentatively, D is TRBD1 (5 bases). Sample: PBMCs. The DNA for the CDR3 is TGTGCCAGTAGGGTCAGGGTATGGAGTGAAAAACTGTTTTTT. This encodes CASRVRVWSEKLFF.